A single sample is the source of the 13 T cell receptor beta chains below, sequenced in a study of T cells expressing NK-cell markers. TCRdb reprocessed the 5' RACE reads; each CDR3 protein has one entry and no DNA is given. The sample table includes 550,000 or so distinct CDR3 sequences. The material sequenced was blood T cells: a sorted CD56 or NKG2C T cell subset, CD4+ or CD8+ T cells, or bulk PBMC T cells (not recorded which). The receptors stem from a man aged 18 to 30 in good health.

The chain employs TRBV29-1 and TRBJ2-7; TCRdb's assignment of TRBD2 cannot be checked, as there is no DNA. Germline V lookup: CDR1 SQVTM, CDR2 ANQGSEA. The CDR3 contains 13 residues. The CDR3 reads CSVRRDLRNEQYF.

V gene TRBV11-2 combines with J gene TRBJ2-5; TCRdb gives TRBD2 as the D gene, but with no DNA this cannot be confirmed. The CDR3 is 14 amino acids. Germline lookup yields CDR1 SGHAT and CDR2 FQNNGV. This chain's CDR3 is CASSLETRSETQYF.

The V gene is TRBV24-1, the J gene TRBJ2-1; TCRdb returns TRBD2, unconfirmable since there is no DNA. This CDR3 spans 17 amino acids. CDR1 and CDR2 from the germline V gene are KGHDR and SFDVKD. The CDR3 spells CATSDRLERDPNNEQFF.

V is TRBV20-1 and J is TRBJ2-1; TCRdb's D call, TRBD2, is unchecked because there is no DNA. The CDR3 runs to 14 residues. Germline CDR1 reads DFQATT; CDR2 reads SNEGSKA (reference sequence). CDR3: CSARSGSDVNEQFF.

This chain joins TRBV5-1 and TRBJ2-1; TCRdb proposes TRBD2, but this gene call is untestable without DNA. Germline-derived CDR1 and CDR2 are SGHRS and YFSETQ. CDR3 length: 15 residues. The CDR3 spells CASSPRTSGTGEQFF.

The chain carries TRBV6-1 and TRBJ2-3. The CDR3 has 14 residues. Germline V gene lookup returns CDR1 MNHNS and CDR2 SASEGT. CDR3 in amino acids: CASSGTTRQDTQYF.

Here the CDR3 reads CATSLREGANVLTF. J is TRBJ2-6 and V is TRBV24-1; TCRdb's D gene call, TRBD2, goes unchecked for lack of DNA. This CDR3 is built from 14 residues. The germline gives CDR1 KGHDR, CDR2 SFDVKD.

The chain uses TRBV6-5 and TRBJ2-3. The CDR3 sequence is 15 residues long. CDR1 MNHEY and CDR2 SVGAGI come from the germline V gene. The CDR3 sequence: CASSYDELVPDTQYF.

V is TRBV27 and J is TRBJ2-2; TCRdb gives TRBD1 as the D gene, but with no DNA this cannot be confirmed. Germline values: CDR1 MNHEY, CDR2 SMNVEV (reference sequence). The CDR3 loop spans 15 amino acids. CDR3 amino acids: CASRTGGFVSGELFF.

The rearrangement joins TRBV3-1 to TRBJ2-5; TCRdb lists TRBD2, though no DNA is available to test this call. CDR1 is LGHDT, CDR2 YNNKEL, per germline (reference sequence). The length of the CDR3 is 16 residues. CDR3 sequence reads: CASSQWGLADTETQYF.

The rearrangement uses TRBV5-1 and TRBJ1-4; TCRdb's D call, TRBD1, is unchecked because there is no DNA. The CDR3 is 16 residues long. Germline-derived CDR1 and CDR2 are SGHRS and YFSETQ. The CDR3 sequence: CASSTTGPGTNEKLFF.

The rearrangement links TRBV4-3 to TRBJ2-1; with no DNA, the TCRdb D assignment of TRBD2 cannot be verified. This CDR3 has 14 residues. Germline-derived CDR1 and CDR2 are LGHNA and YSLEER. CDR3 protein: CASSQGLAGVSQFF.

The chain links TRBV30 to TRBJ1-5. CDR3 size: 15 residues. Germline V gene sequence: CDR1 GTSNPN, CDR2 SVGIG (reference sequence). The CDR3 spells CAWSLRGNSNQPQHF.